The 2 T cell receptor beta chains given below trace back to one sample, sequenced in a study of T cells in Graves' hyperthyroidism and ophthalmopathy. RNA transcripts gave rise to amplified TCR beta CDR3 regions. Researchers ran a first-round RT-PCR on the TCR CDR3 using the HTBI primer set. One entry per CDR3 protein results from TCRdb running MiXCR on the multiplex PCR reads. The sample lists nearly 750,000 distinct CDR3 sequences; over 35% were seen once. Sequencing was carried out using blood. The receptor set was obtained from a woman in her forties with Graves' hyperthyroidism.

This clonotype was counted at least ten times. This sequence joins TRBV29-1 and TRBJ2-7; D ambiguous. Germline V gene data show CDR1 as SQVTM and CDR2 as ANQGSEA. The V end was cut by 7 bases, the J end by 3 bases, with 10 bases between. This CDR3 region has 11 residues. CDR3 nucleotides: TGCAGCGACGGCACTGACTACGAGCAGTACTTC. Residues: CSDGTDYEQYF.

This clonotype has at least ten counts. CDR3 sequence (DNA): TGCGCCAGCAGTGAGCAGCCGGGACAGGGGTATGGCTACACCTTC. Translating it yields CASSEQPGQGYGYTF. The gene calls are TRBV10-2 and TRBJ1-2; 10 bases agree with TRBD1. CDR1 is WSHSY, CDR2 SAAADI, per germline. The junction had 5 bases not matched to a gene; V was cut back by 2 bases and J by 5 bases. The CDR3 sequence is 15 residues long.